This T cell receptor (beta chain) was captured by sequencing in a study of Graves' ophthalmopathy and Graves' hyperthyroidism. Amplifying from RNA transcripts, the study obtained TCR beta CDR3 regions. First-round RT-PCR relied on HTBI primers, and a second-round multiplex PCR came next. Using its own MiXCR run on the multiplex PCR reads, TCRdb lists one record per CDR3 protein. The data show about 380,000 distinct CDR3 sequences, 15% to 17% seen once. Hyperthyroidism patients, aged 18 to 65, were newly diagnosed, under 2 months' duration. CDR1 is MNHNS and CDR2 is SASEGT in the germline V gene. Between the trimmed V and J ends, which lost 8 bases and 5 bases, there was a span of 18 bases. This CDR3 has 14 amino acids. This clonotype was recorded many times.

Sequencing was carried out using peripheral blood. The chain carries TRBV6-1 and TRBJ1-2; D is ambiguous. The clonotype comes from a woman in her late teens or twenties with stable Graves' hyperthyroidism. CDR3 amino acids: CASYPRSNFYGYTF. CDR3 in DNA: TGTGCCAGCTACCCCAGATCTAACTTTTATGGCTACACCTTC.